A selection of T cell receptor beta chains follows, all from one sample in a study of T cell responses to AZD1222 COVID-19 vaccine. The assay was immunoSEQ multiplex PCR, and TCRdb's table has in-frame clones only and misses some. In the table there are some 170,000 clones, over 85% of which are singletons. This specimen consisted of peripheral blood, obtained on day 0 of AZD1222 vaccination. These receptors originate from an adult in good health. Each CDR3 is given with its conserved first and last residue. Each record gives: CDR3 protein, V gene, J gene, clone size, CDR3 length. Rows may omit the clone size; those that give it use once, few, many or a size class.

CASDVAGGINGYTF	TRBV2	TRBJ1-2	-	14
CASSLLAGGRYNEQFF	TRBV7-9	TRBJ2-1	-	16
CASSQDPQTGSTEAFF	TRBV4-1	TRBJ1-1	-	16
CASSDRTGVNTEAFF	TRBV10-1	TRBJ1-1	-	15
CAIGQDEQFF	TRBV10-3	TRBJ2-1	-	10
CASSQGTSGRVGETQYF	TRBV3-1/TRBV3-2	TRBJ2-5	-	17
CASSEAPGGEQFF	TRBV2	TRBJ2-1	-	13
CASSQTGANSPLHF	TRBV3-1/TRBV3-2	TRBJ1-6	-	14
CASSLATLGAGFLGEQYF	TRBV7-8	TRBJ2-7	-	18
CASKTGIGLNTEAFF	TRBV3-1/TRBV3-2	TRBJ1-1	-	15
CASSPKGLAKNIQYF	TRBV18	TRBJ2-4	-	15
CASGLAGVQAGQFF	TRBV19	TRBJ2-1	-	14
CASSPSGGRYNEQFF	TRBV27	TRBJ2-1	-	15
CASSPSGTGWSPLHF	TRBV2	TRBJ1-6	-	15
CASSLRTGYGYTF	TRBV27	TRBJ1-2	-	13
CASSFRDPDLSYNEQFF	TRBV4-1	TRBJ2-1	once	17
CASSYPRQGANIQYF	TRBV6-2/TRBV6-3	TRBJ2-4	-	15
CASSSPIRGRGSDEQFF	TRBV7-9	TRBJ2-1	-	17
CASSKLRPLYGYTF	TRBV21-1	TRBJ1-2	-	14
CASSRMGVSSYNEQFF	TRBV7-9	TRBJ2-1	few	16
CASSEPTGTVLFF	TRBV5-1	TRBJ2-1	-	13
CASSPDRGGEQYF	TRBV12-3/TRBV12-4	TRBJ2-7	-	13